Below are 23 T cell receptor beta chains sequenced from a single sample in a study of control samples from healthy donors and cancer patients. Assay: immunoSEQ multiplex PCR; the TCRdb copy retains only in-frame clones and omits some. This sample has 110,000 to 150,000 clones, with roughly 92% found just once. Sequencing input: blood. These TCRs come from a man aged 25-40 years in good health.

The chain recombines TRBV6-2 or TRBV6-3 with TRBJ2-1; tentative D call: TRBD2 (7 bases). The germline V gene encodes CDR1 MNHEY and CDR2 SVGEGT. Trimming removed 6 bases at V and 4 bases at J, with 19 bases between. The CDR3 length is 16 residues. The DNA of the CDR3 is TGTGCCAGCAGCCCCGCGGGAGTGGGGGCGTACAATGAGCAGTTCTTC. Amino acid sequence: CASSPAGVGAYNEQFF.

This chain uses TRBV9 with TRBJ2-1; 13 bases align to TRBD2. After removal of 4 bases from V and 7 bases from J, the junction contained 8 bases not matched to a gene. Germline V gives CDR1 SGDLS, CDR2 YYNGEE. The CDR3 loop spans 16 amino acids. The CDR3 bases are TGTGCCAGCAGCTTGAGGACTAGCGGGAGTATGAATGAGCAGTTCTTC. Protein: CASSLRTSGSMNEQFF.

The chain joins TRBV30 to TRBJ2-3; 11 nucleotides align to TRBD1. Germline values: CDR1 GTSNPN, CDR2 SVGIG (reference sequence). The CDR3 sequence is 17 residues long. The V segment lost 0 bases and the J segment 0 bases; nucleotides outside the gene matches: 5. CDR3: CAWSVGQGAGSTDTQYF. CDR3 coding DNA: TGTGCCTGGAGTGTAGGACAGGGGGCTGGTAGCACAGATACGCAGTATTTT.

V usage is TRBV6-5 and J usage is TRBJ1-6, with D perhaps matching TRBD1 (6 bases). With 2 bases removed from V and 7 bases from J, the gap between germline ends came to 15 bases. The germline V gene has CDR1 MNHEY and CDR2 SVGAGI. This CDR3 spans 16 amino acids. CDR3 in DNA: TGTGCCAGCAGTTACCACAGACAGGCGTACAATTCACCCCTCCACTTT. Its translation is CASSYHRQAYNSPLHF.

The J gene is TRBJ2-7, the V gene TRBV4-1, with 10 bases matching TRBD2. The V gene's germline CDR1 is MGHRA and CDR2 YSYEKL. Trimming removed 4 bases from V and 3 bases from J; junction bases left unmatched: 9. The CDR3 is 16 residues long. CDR3 sequence: CASSRNVAGGVYEQYF. The CDR3 nucleotides read TGCGCCAGCAGCCGAAACGTAGCGGGAGGTGTCTACGAGCAGTACTTC.

V usage is TRBV11-3 and J usage is TRBJ2-3, with 10 bases lining up with TRBD2. Germline lookup yields CDR1 SGHNT and CDR2 YENEEA. J gave up 2 bases and V 5 bases, and 4 bases lay outside the gene matches. The CDR3 runs to 15 residues. The CDR3 DNA reads TGTGCCAGCAGCCCAGGGACTAGCGACACAGATACGCAGTATTTT. This sequence encodes CASSPGTSDTDTQYF.

The chain joins TRBV30 to TRBJ2-5, with D unclear. The CDR3 has 11 residues. With 7 bases removed from V and 2 bases from J, the gap between germline ends came to 8 bases. CDR1 GTSNPN and CDR2 SVGIG come from the germline V gene (reference sequence). The chain's CDR3 is CAFQEQETQYF. The CDR3 nucleotides read TGTGCCTTCCAGGAACAAGAGACCCAGTACTTC.

The chain recombines TRBV28 with TRBJ2-1; 14 nucleotides line up with TRBD2. V dropped 3 bases and J dropped 5; count of bases not matched to a gene: 12. From germline, CDR1 is MDHEN and CDR2 SYDVKM. CDR3 size: 19 residues. In DNA, the CDR3 is TGTGCCAGCAGTTTCTTAAGGACTAGCGGGAGGAGAAGCGACAATGAGCAGTTCTTC. Encoded protein: CASSFLRTSGRRSDNEQFF.

This chain uses TRBV6-5 with TRBJ2-1; TRBD1 is a possible D gene (6 bases). This CDR3 is built from 14 residues. Germline lookup yields CDR1 MNHEY and CDR2 SVGAGI. V lost 8 bases to trimming and J lost 5 bases, with 16 bases between them. This CDR3 is CASAASGGHNEQFF. The CDR3 DNA reads TGTGCCAGCGCTGCCTCTGGGGGCCACAATGAGCAGTTCTTC.

This clone was counted ten times or more. This chain links TRBV27 with TRBJ1-2; D unclear. The CDR3 runs to 13 residues. CDR1 is MNHEY and CDR2 is SMNVEV in the germline V gene (reference sequence). V shed 0 bases and J shed 8 bases, with 10 bases lying between them. The CDR3 bases are TGTGCCAGCAGTTTATCGAAGATGGGAGGCTACACCTTC. Its protein is CASSLSKMGGYTF.

The rearrangement joins TRBV6-2 or TRBV6-3 to TRBJ2-3; 7 positions match TRBD1. This CDR3 region has 15 residues. The V gene's germline CDR1 is MNHEY and CDR2 SVGEGT. V lost 4 bases and J lost 2; bases outside the gene matches: 6. CDR3 region: CASSSLGQFTDTQYF. CDR3 sequence (DNA): TGTGCCAGCAGTTCCCTGGGACAGTTCACAGATACGCAGTATTTT.

The V gene is TRBV9, the J gene TRBJ2-1; 15 bases are a match to TRBD2. The V gene end was trimmed by 3 bases and the J gene end by 14 bases; junction bases not matched to a gene: 6. Germline CDR1 reads SGDLS; CDR2 reads YYNGEE. This CDR3 region has 14 residues. The CDR3 DNA follows: TGTGCCAGCAGCGGCGGGACTAGCGGGAGGAAGGAGTTCTTC. Translation gives CASSGGTSGRKEFF.

The chain combines TRBV28 with TRBJ2-1; 14 bases match TRBD2. V shed 9 bases and J 7 bases; nucleotides not matched to a gene: 5. Germline CDR1 and CDR2: MDHEN and SYDVKM. The CDR3 covers 14 residues. The DNA for the CDR3 is TGTGCCAGTAGGGGACTAGCGGGAGAGAATGAGCAGTTCTTC. Protein product: CASRGLAGENEQFF.

The V call is TRBV2, the J call TRBJ2-5; TRBD2 matches 9 bases. J was trimmed by 7 bases and V by 6 bases; bases with no gene match: 12. The CDR3 runs 15 residues. Germline CDR1 reads SNHLY; CDR2 reads FYNNEI. The CDR3, as DNA: TGTGCCAGCAGGAAAATAGCGGGAGTGGTGGGGACCCAGTACTTC. Translation: CASRKIAGVVGTQYF.

The chain links TRBV6-2 or TRBV6-3 to TRBJ2-3; D is unclear. V was clipped by 5 bases and J by 2 bases, with 14 bases between them. Germline V gives CDR1 MNHEY, CDR2 SVGEGT. The CDR3 has 15 residues. CDR3 protein: CASSGVRQTTDTQYF. CDR3 nucleotides: TGTGCCAGCAGTGGCGTGCGGCAGACCACAGATACGCAGTATTTT.

The chain has TRBV27 and TRBJ2-2; 15 positions match TRBD2. The J segment lost 7 bases and the V segment lost 5 bases, leaving 8 bases of the junction unmatched. The V gene's germline CDR1 is MNHEY and CDR2 SMNVEV (reference sequence). This CDR3 is built from 17 residues. The CDR3 region is CASSPHRGLAGGGELFF. Here the CDR3 DNA reads TGTGCCAGCAGTCCGCACCGGGGACTAGCGGGAGGCGGGGAGCTGTTTTTT.

This CDR3 is CAWSRQGRSNQPQHF. CDR3 sequence (DNA): TGTGCCTGGAGTCGACAGGGGAGAAGCAATCAGCCCCAGCATTTT. V gene TRBV30 combines with J gene TRBJ1-5; TRBD1 matches at 8 bases. CDR3 length equals 15 residues. Unmatched junction bases numbered 4, after V lost 2 bases and J lost 1 base. Germline CDR1 GTSNPN, CDR2 SVGIG (reference sequence).

The chain couples TRBV6-4 to TRBJ2-3, with 7 bases fitting TRBD2. This CDR3 spans 16 amino acids. Germline CDR1 and CDR2: MRHNA and SNTAGT. J gave up 4 bases and V 3 bases, and 10 bases lay outside the gene matches. CDR3 loop: CASSESSGIPPDTQYF. CDR3 bases: TGTGCCAGCAGTGAGTCCAGCGGGATTCCCCCAGATACGCAGTATTTT.

V and J are TRBV7-9 and TRBJ1-3; D gene uncertain. V lost 0 bases, J lost 0 bases, and 6 bases lay in between. The germline gives CDR1 SEHNR, CDR2 FQNEAQ (reference sequence). The CDR3 covers 15 residues. The CDR3 here is CASSLAVGSGNTIYF. Written as DNA, the CDR3 is TGTGCCAGCAGCTTAGCCGTAGGCTCTGGAAACACCATATATTTT.

This clone occurred a few times. The chain carries TRBV15 and TRBJ2-1; the match to TRBD2 covers 14 bases. Per germline, CDR1 LNHNV and CDR2 YYDKDF (reference sequence). The ends lost 5 bases at V and 7 bases at J; junction bases unmatched: 4. This CDR3 spans 15 amino acids. CDR3 in DNA: TGTGCCACCAGCGTGCGGACTAGCGGGAGGAATGAGCAGTTCTTC. The encoded protein is CATSVRTSGRNEQFF.

The chain has TRBV6-5 and TRBJ2-7; D possibly matches TRBD1 or TRBD2 (5 bases each). This CDR3 has 15 amino acids. Looked up from germline, CDR1 is MNHEY and CDR2 is SVGAGI. Trimming took 6 bases from V and 3 from J, leaving 18 bases between them. The CDR3 DNA sequence: TGTGCCAGCAGAGACCCGGGGCGGATTTACTACGAGCAGTACTTC. It encodes CASRDPGRIYYEQYF.

V and J are TRBV7-8 and TRBJ1-2; no firm D call. In germline, CDR1 is SGHVS, CDR2 FQNEAQ. V was cut by 6 bases and J by 3 bases, with 14 bases left in between. The CDR3 is 14 residues long. Written as DNA, the CDR3 is TGTGCCAGCAGTTTTGATGAGCTAGACTATGGCTACACCTTC. It is translated as CASSFDELDYGYTF.

The J gene is TRBJ1-5, the V gene TRBV7-9, with D unclear. Trimming stripped 1 base from V and 7 bases from J, with 8 bases between. The length of the CDR3 is 13 residues. The germline V gene has CDR1 SEHNR and CDR2 FQNEAQ (reference sequence). The DNA of the CDR3 is TGTGCCAGCAGCTTAGGAGTCTTGCAGCCCCAGCATTTT. Translation: CASSLGVLQPQHF.